This T cell receptor beta chain was retrieved from a study of identical twins. Via MiXCR, TCRdb re-called the 5' RACE reads, giving one row per CDR3 protein. The sample lists approximately 550,000 distinct CDR3 sequences; about 20% were seen once. Findings and limits, study-wide: The conclusions drew on cross-sectional statistical analysis instead of tracking the same donors.

About this clonotype: Its antigen is as yet unknown.

Germline CDR1 reads KGHSH; CDR2 reads LQKENI. The CDR3 length is 13 residues. The V gene lost 6 bases and the J gene lost 1 base, with 9 bases spanning the gap. These data were also reused for a study on yellow fever vaccine responses in identical twins.

The V and J genes are TRBV18 and TRBJ1-2; D gene ambiguous. This TCR derives from a woman between 18 and 30 years old in good health. Sequencing was carried out using CD4+ T cells sorted from blood. DNA for the CDR3: TGTGCCAGCTCGAACGGGAGTAACTATGGCTACACCTTC. It encodes CASSNGSNYGYTF.